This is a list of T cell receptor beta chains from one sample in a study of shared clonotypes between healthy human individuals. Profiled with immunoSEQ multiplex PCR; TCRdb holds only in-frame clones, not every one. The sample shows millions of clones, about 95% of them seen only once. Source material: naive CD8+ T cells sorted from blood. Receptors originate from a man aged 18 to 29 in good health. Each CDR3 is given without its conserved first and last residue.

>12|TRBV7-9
ASSQTGGTGELF
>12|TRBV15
ATSRDTSSGEAF
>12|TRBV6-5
ASRTLEGNTEAF
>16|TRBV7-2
ASSLFPGTEYRRTEAF
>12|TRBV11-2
ASSPLETQETQY
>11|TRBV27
ASSYTGNTEAF
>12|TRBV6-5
ASSSGLAGDEQY
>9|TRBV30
AWMMNTEAF
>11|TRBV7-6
ASSLGTVYEQY
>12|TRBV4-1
ASSRETGSGELF
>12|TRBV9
ASSRDGGSYEQY
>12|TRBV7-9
ASSPRLATGELF
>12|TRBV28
ASSSGQNVYEQY
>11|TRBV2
ASSEASSYEQY
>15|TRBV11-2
ASSLDSAGTGGYEQY
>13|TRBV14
ASSQDASWPYEQY
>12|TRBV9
ASSVAPGTYEQY
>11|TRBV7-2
ASSPKGADTQY
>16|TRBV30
AWRGILGYEGPNTEAF
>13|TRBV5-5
ASSAWTGYGYEQY
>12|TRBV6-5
ASSPLGTSGEQF
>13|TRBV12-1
ASSCQAPLNYGYT
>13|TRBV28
ASRPAEETNEKLF
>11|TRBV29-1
SVVVGGDYGYT
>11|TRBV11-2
ASRRTGGTEAF
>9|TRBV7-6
ASSTEGEQY
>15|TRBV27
ASSLSVRRDRDYEQY
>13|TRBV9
ASSVAGTGGAEQY
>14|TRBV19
ASSIDGRELDYGYT
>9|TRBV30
AWRLGNEQY
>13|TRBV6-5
ASREQGAMNTEAF
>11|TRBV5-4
ASSERTYNEQF
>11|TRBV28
ASSSWDSYEQY
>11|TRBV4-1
ASSRSQGDGYT
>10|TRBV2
ASEQGEYEQY
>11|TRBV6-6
ASSYADGEPQH
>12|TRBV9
ASSVAQGADGYT
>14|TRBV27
ASSSLLGTGAYEQY
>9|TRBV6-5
ASSYGGGYT
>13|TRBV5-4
ASSPEGGGINEQF
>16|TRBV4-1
ASSQVLASSPNTGELF
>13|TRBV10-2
ASSDEWGGRETQY
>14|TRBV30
AWSVLSSQASYEQY
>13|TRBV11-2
ASSLGVYNTGELF
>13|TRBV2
ASSEGGDTQETQY
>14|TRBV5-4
ASSSPGQGITGELF
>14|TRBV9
ASSVATSVYYNEQF
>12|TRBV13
ASSVAGAPYEQY
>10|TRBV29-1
SVLPMNTEAF
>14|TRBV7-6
ASSLEGLAGGFEQF
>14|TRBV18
ASSPPLGAGTDTQY
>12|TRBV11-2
ASSSGQGSDEQF
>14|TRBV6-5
ASSYSALAFTDTQY
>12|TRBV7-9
ASSLLAEDYGYT
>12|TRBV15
ATSRDQGVETQY